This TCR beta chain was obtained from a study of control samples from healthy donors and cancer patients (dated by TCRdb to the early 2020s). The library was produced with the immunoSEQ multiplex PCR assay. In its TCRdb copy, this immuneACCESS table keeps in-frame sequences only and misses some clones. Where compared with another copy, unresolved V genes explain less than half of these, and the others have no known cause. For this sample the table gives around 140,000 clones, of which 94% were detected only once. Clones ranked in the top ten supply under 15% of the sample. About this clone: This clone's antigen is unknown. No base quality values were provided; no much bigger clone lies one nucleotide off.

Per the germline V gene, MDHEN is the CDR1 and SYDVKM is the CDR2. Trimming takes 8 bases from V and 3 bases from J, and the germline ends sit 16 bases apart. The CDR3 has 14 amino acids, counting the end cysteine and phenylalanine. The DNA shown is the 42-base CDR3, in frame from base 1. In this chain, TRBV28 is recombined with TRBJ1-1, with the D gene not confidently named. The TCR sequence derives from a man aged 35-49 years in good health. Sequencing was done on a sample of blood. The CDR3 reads CASFVEIGHTEAFF. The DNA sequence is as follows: TGTGCCAGCTTTGTCGAGATAGGGCACACTGAAGCTTTCTTT.